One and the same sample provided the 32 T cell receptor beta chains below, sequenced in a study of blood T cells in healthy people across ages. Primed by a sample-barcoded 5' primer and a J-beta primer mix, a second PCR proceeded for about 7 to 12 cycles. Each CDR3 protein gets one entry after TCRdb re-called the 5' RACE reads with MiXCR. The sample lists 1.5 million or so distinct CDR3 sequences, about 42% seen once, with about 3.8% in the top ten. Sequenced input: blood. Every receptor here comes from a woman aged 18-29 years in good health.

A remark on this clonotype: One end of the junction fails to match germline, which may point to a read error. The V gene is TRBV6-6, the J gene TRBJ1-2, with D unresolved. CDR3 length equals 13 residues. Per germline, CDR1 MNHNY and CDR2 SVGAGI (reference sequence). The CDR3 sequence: CAGSFPRLAGYTF. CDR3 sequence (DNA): TGTGCCGGCAGTTTTCCTCGGCTGGCCGGCTACACCTTC.

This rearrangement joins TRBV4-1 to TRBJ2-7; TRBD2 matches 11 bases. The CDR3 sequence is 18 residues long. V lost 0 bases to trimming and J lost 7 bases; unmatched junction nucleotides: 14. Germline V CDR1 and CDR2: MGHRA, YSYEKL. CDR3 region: CASSQELAGGPFYNEQYF. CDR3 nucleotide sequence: TGCGCCAGCAGCCAAGAGTTAGCGGGGGGGCCGTTTTACAATGAGCAGTACTTC.

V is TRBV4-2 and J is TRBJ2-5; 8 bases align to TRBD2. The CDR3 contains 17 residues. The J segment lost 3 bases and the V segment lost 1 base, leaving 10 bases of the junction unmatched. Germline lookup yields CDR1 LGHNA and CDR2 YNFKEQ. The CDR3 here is CASSQGGRRAGEETQYF. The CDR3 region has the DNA TGTGCCAGCAGCCAAGGAGGTAGACGAGCGGGAGAAGAGACCCAGTACTTC.

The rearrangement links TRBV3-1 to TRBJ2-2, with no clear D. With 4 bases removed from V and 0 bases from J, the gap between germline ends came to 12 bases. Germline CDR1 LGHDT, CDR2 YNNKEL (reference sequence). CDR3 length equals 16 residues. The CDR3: CASSLMRLANTGELFF. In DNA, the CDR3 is TGTGCCAGCAGCCTTATGCGGCTAGCGAACACCGGGGAGCTGTTTTTT.

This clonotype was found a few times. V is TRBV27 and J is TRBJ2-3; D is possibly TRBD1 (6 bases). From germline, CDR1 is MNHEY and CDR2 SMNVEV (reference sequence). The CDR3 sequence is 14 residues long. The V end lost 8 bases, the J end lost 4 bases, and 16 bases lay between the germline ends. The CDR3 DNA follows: TGTGCCAGCTTTGGACTGCAGGGGCCAGATACGCAGTATTTT. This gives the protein CASFGLQGPDTQYF.

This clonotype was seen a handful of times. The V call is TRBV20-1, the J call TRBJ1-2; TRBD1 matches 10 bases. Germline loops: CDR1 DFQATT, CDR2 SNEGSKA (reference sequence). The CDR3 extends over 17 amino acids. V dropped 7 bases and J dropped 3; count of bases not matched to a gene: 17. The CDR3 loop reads CSVLAQTGGETYYGYTF. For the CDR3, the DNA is TGCAGTGTTTTGGCGCAGACAGGGGGCGAAACCTACTATGGCTACACCTTC.

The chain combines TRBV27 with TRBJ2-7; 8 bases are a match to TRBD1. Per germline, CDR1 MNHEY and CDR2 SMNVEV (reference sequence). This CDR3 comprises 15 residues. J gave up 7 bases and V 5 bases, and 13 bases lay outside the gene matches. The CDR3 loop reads CASSRTGTGSLEQYF. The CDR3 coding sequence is TGTGCCAGCAGTCGCACCGGGACAGGTAGCCTAGAGCAGTACTTC.

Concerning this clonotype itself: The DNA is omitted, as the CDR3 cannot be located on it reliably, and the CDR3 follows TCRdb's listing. CDR3: CSVGRGSGANVPTF. The V call is TRBV29-1, the J call TRBJ2-6. Germline CDR1 is SQVTM and CDR2 is ANQGSEA. Termini included, the CDR3 measures 14 amino acids.

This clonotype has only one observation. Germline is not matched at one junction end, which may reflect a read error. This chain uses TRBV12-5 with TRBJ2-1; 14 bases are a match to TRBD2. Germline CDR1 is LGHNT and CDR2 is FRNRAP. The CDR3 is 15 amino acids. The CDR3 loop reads CASGRGLAGGNEQFF. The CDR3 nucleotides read TGTGCTAGTGGTCGTGGACTAGCGGGGGGCAATGAGCAGTTTTTC.

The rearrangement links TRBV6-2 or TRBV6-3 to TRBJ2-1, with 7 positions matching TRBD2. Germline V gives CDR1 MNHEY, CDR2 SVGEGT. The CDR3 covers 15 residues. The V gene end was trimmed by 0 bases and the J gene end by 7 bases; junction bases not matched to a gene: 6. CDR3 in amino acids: CASSYSAREGNEQFF. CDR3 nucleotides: TGTGCCAGCAGTTACTCGGCGAGGGAGGGAAATGAGCAGTTCTTC.

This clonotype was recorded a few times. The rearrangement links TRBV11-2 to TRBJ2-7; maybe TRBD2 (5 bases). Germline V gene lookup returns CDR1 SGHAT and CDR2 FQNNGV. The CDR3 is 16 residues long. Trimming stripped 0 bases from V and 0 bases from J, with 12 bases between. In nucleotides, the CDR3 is TGTGCCAGCAGCTTAGATCGAGCGGTAAGCTCCTACGAGCAGTACTTC. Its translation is CASSLDRAVSSYEQYF.

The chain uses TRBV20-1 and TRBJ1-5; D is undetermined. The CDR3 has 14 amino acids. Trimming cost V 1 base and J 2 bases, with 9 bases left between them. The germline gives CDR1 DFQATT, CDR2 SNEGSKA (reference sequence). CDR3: CSARGGWGNQPQHF. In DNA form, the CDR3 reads TGCAGTGCTAGAGGGGGTTGGGGCAATCAGCCCCAGCATTTT.

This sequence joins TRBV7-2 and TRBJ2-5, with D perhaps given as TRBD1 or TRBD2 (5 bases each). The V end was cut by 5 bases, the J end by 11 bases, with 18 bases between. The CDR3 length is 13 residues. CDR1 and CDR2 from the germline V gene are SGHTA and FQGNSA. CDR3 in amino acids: CASSADSGDEQYF. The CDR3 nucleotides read TGTGCCAGCAGCGCAGACAGCGGCGATGAGCAGTACTTC. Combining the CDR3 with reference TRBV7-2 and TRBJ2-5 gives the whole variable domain GAGVSQSPSNKVTEKGKDVELRCDPISGHTALYWYRQSLGQGLEFLIYFQGNSAPDKSGLPSDRFSAERTGGSVSTLTIQRTQQEDSAVYLCASSADSGDEQYFGPGTRLLVL.

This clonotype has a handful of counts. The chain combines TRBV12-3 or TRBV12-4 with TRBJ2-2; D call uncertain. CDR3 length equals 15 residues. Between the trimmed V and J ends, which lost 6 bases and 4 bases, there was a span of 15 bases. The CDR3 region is CASRPLRFGTGELFF. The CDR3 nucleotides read TGTGCCAGCAGACCCCTAAGGTTTGGCACCGGGGAGCTGTTTTTT.

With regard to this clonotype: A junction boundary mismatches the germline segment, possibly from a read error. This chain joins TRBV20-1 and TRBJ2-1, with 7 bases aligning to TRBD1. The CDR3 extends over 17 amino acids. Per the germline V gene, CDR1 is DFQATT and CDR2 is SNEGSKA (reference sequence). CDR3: CSAPSLRDSGAYNEQVF. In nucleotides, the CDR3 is TGCAGTGCTCCGTCTTTAAGGGACAGCGGAGCCTACAATGAGCAGGTCTTC.

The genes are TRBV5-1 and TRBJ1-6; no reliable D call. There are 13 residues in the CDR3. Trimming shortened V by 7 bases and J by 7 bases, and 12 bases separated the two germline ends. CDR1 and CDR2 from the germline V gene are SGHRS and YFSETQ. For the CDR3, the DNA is TGCGCCAGCGGAATGGATTCAAATTCACCCCTCCACTTT. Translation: CASGMDSNSPLHF.

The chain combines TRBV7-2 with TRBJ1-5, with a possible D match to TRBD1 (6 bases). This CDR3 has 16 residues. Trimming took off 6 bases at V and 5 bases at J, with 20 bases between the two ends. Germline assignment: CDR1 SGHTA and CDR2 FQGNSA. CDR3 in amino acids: CASSRIGGGLDQPQHF. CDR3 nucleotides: TGTGCCAGCAGTCGTATCGGAGGGGGGCTCGATCAGCCCCAGCATTTT.

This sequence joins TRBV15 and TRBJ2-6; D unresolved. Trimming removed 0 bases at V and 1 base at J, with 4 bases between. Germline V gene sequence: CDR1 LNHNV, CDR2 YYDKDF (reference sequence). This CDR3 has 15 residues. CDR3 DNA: TGTGCCACCAGCAGAGATATTTCTGGGGCCAACGTCCTGACTTTC. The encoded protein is CATSRDISGANVLTF.

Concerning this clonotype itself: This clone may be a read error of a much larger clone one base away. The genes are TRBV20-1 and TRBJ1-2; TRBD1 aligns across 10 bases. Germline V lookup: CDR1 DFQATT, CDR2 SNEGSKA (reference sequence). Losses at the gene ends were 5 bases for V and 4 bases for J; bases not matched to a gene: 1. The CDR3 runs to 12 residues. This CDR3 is CSAWTGGYGYTF. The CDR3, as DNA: TGCAGTGCTTGGACAGGGGGCTATGGCTACACCTTC.

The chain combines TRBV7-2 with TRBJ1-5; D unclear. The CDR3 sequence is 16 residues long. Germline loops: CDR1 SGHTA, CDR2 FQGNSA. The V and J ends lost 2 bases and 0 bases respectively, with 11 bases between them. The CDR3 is CASSLSGSYSNQPQHF. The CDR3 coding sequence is TGTGCCAGCAGCTTATCGGGCAGTTATAGCAATCAGCCCCAGCATTTT. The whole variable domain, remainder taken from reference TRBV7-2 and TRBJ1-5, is GAGVSQSPSNKVTEKGKDVELRCDPISGHTALYWYRQSLGQGLEFLIYFQGNSAPDKSGLPSDRFSAERTGGSVSTLTIQRTQQEDSAVYLCASSLSGSYSNQPQHFGDGTRLSIL.

CDR3: CASSLASTSKGPYNEQFF. The CDR3 coding sequence is TGCGCCAGCAGCTTGGCCTCGACAAGCAAAGGGCCCTACAATGAGCAGTTCTTC. The chain employs TRBV5-1 and TRBJ2-1; D is undetermined. The V and J ends lost 0 bases and 2 bases respectively, with 18 bases between them. Germline loops: CDR1 SGHRS, CDR2 YFSETQ. CDR3 length: 18 amino acids.

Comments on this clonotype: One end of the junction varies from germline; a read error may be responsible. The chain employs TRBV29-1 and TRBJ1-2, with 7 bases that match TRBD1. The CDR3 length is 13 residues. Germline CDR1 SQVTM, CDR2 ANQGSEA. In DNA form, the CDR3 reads TGCAGCGTTACCGGGACAGTGAACTGTGGCTACACCTTC. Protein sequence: CSVTGTVNCGYTF.

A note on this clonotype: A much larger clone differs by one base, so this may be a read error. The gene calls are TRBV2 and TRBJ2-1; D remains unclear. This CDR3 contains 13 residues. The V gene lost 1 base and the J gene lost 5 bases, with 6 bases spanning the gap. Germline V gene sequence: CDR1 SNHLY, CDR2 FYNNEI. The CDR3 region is CASSEGWDNEQFF. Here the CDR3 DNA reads TGTGCCAGCAGTGAAGGATGGGACAATGAGCAGTTCTTC.

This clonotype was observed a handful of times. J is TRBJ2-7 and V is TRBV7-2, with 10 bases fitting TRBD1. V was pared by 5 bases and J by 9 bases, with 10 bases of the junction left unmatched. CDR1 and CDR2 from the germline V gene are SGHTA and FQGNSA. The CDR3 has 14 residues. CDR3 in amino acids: CASSVPGQGIRQYF. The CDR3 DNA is TGTGCCAGCAGCGTCCCGGGACAGGGGATTAGGCAGTACTTC.

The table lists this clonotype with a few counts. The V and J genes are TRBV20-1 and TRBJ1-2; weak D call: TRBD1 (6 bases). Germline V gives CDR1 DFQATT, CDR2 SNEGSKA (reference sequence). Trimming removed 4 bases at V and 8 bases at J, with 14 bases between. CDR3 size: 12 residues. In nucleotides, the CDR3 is TGCAGTGCTAACGGGGGCTCTATAGGCTACACCTTC. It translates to CSANGGSIGYTF.

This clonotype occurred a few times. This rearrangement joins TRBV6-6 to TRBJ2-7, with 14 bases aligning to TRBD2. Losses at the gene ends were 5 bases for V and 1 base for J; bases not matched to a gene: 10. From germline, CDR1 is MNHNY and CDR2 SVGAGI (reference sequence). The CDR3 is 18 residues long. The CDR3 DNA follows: TGTGCCAGCAGTAGCCAGGGACTAGCGGGGGTCTGGTCCTACGAGCAGTACTTC. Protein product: CASSSQGLAGVWSYEQYF.

CDR3 DNA: TGTGCCAGCAGTTTCTATCGGGGCAATGAGCAGTTCTTC. Its protein product is CASSFYRGNEQFF. V gene TRBV12-3 or TRBV12-4 combines with J gene TRBJ2-1, with D possibly matching TRBD2 (5 bases). This CDR3 has 13 amino acids. V was shortened by 3 bases and J by 6 bases, with 9 bases between the two germline ends.

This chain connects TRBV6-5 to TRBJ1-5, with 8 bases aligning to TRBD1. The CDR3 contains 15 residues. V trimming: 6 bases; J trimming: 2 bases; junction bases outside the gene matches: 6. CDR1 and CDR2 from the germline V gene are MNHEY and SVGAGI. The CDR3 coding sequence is TGTGCCAGCAGCGCAGGGGGCGGAGGCAATCAGCCCCAGCATTTT. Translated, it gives CASSAGGGGNQPQHF.

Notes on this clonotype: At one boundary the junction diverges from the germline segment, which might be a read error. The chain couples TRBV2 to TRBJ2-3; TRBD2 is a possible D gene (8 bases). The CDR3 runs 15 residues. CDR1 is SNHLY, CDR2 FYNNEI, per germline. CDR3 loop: CASRREDRSTGTQYF. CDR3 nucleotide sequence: TGTGCCAGCCGGCGGGAGGACAGGAGCACAGGTACGCAGTATTTT. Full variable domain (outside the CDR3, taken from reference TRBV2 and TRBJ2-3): EPEVTQTPSHQVTQMGQEVILRCVPISNHLYFYWYRQILGQKVEFLVSFYNNEISEKSEIFDDQFSVERPDGSNFTLKIRSTKLEDSAMYFCASRREDRSTGTQYFGPGTRLTVL.

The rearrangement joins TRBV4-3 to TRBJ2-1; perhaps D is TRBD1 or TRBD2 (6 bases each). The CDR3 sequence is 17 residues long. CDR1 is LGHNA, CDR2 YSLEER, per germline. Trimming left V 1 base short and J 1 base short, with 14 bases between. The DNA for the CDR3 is TGCGCCAGCAGCCAAGTAGGGGGAGGAGGGTCCTACAATGAGCAGTTCTTC. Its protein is CASSQVGGGGSYNEQFF.

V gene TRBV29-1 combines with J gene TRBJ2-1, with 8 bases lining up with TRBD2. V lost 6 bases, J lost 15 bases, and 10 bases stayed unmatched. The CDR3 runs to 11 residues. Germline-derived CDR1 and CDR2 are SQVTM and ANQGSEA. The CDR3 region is CSVGIAGLRFF. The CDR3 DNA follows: TGCAGCGTGGGCATAGCGGGGCTTCGGTTCTTC.

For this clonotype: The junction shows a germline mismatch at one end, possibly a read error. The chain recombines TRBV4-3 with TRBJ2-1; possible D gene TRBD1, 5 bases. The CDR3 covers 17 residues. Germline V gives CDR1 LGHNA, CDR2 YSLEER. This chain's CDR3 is CASSQEWTRLLYNKQFF. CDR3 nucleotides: TGCGCCAGCAGCCAAGAATGGACAAGACTCCTCTACAATAAGCAGTTCTTC.